A selection of T cell receptor beta chains follows, all from one sample in a study of CXCR3-negative and CXCR3-positive naive CD8 T cells. TCRdb re-called the 5' RACE reads and catalogs CDR3 proteins one per entry, DNA excluded. The sample holds over 100,000 distinct CDR3 sequences. Sequenced: naive CXCR3- CD8+ T cells from blood. The origin of the receptors is a human donor in good health. Some clones in this sample may be carry-over from other donors' samples. Each CDR3 is given with its conserved first and last residue.

j_call v_call cdr3_aa
TRBJ2-1 TRBV20-1 CSARGWGRTGIDNEQFF
TRBJ2-7 TRBV29-1 CSVVLGFEQYF
TRBJ2-7 TRBV5-5 CASSLEDRAYEQYF
TRBJ1-1 TRBV5-5 CASSLLWNTEAFF
TRBJ2-1 TRBV29-1 CSVESGGNNEQFF
TRBJ1-1 TRBV7-3 CASSSQSGGRTEAFF
TRBJ2-3 TRBV29-1 CSVDNPSTDTQYF
TRBJ2-1 TRBV29-1 CSADSNFNEQFF
TRBJ2-3 TRBV19 CASSMVSRDTQYF
TRBJ2-1 TRBV6-6 CASSYSGRVDEQFF
TRBJ2-7 TRBV20-1 CSARDPSGRSYEQYF
TRBJ1-4 TRBV4-1 CASSQVGPRVTTNEKLFF
TRBJ2-5 TRBV11-3 CASSSPLDKETQYF
TRBJ2-7 TRBV28 CASSSHYEQYF
TRBJ2-1 TRBV12-3/TRBV12-4 CASSLGGQGNNEQFF
TRBJ2-3 TRBV20-1 CSARDWGTPRTSTDTQYF
TRBJ1-1 TRBV20-1 CSAETGGAVKGTEAFF
TRBJ1-2 TRBV9 CASSPDQGALDYGYTF
TRBJ2-1 TRBV2 CASSEGAGNEQFF
TRBJ2-7 TRBV20-1 CSARDMGLAGGYEQYF
TRBJ1-4 TRBV14 CASSPPAGQGDEKLFF
TRBJ2-1 TRBV29-1 CSVEGLVGVQFF
TRBJ1-2 TRBV12-3/TRBV12-4 CASSLWDPNYGYTF